The 29 T cell receptor beta chains below come from one sample, sequenced in a study of T cell changes during pregnancy in multiple sclerosis. TCRdb keeps only in-frame clones here, not all; method: immunoSEQ multiplex PCR. The sample holds about 40,000 clones, around 94% seen once. The sequencing used peripheral blood, collected in the third trimester of pregnancy. These receptors were obtained from a female donor with multiple sclerosis, enrolled in a pregnancy study.

The table lists this clone with a count of one. The chain has TRBV7-8 and TRBJ1-1; D unresolved. This CDR3 has 14 amino acids. Germline V lookup: CDR1 SGHVS, CDR2 FQNEAQ. Trimming took 1 base from V and 2 from J, leaving 8 bases between them. The DNA for the CDR3 is TGTGCCAGCAGCTTAGTTCAGGCAAACACTGAAGCTTTCTTT. Translating gives CASSLVQANTEAFF. The full variable domain, with the rest looked up from reference TRBV7-8 and TRBJ1-1, is GAGVSQSPRYKVAKRGQDVALRCDPISGHVSLFWYQQALGQGPEFLTYFQNEAQLDKSGLPSDRFFAERPEGSVSTLKIQRTQQEDSAVYLCASSLVQANTEAFFGQGTRLTVV.

Here the CDR3 reads CASSVEAGGRLDTQYF. CDR3 bases: TGTGCCAGCAGCGTAGAAGCGGGAGGAAGACTCGATACGCAGTATTTT. The chain recombines TRBV9 with TRBJ2-3; 9 bases are a match to TRBD2. Trimming removed 0 bases from V and 6 bases from J; junction bases left unmatched: 8. CDR3 length: 16 amino acids. Germline lookup yields CDR1 SGDLS and CDR2 YYNGEE.

This chain uses TRBV19 with TRBJ1-2, with 7 nucleotides matching TRBD1. The CDR3 is made up of 13 amino acids. Germline CDR1 and CDR2: LNHDA and SQIVND (reference sequence). With 6 bases clipped from V and 2 bases from J, the junction kept 3 bases outside the gene matches. The DNA for the CDR3 is TGTGCCAGTAGACGGGACAGCAACTATGGCTACACCTTC. Translated, it gives CASRRDSNYGYTF.

This chain links TRBV5-4 with TRBJ2-3; D gene ambiguous. V gave up 4 bases and J gave up 1 base, with 7 bases separating them. CDR3 length: 13 residues. Germline V lookup: CDR1 SGHNT, CDR2 YYREEE (reference sequence). DNA of the CDR3: TGTGCCAGCAGCCCCCAGGGCACAGATACGCAGTATTTT. It is translated as CASSPQGTDTQYF.

The chain recombines TRBV2 with TRBJ1-1; 7 bases are shared with TRBD1. Germline loops: CDR1 SNHLY, CDR2 FYNNEI. J lost 6 bases, V lost 6 bases, and 10 bases had no gene match. This CDR3 spans 14 amino acids. CDR3 coding DNA: TGTGCCAGCAGAGATAGCACAGGGGACGCTGAAGCTTTCTTT. It encodes CASRDSTGDAEAFF.

The chain joins TRBV27 to TRBJ2-5, with a weak D call TRBD1 (6 bases). The germline V and J ends were trimmed by 5 bases and 1 base, with 17 bases remaining between them. The germline V gene encodes CDR1 MNHEY and CDR2 SMNVEV (reference sequence). This CDR3 is 16 amino acids long. The CDR3 DNA is TGTGCCAGCAGTCAGCCCCCACAGGGCTCCCAAGAGACCCAGTACTTC. Protein product: CASSQPPQGSQETQYF.

This chain connects TRBV19 to TRBJ1-6; the match to TRBD1 covers 8 bases. The CDR3 runs to 15 residues. V lost 6 bases to trimming and J lost 9 bases; unmatched junction nucleotides: 10. Germline values: CDR1 LNHDA, CDR2 SQIVND (reference sequence). The CDR3 here is CASSSPTGGGSPLHF. The CDR3 DNA follows: TGTGCCAGTAGCAGCCCCACAGGGGGGGGTTCACCCCTCCACTTT.

This clone was seen once. J is TRBJ2-3 and V is TRBV28; 8 bases align to TRBD2. The V segment lost 4 bases and the J segment 2 bases; nucleotides outside the gene matches: 5. The CDR3 sequence is 15 residues long. Germline V gives CDR1 MDHEN, CDR2 SYDVKM. The CDR3 spells CASSSGLDFTDTQYF. The CDR3 DNA sequence: TGTGCCAGCAGTTCGGGACTAGACTTCACAGATACGCAGTATTTT.

The gene calls are TRBV6-4 and TRBJ2-7; 11 nucleotides line up with TRBD2. Germline assignment: CDR1 MRHNA and CDR2 SNTAGT. After removal of 5 bases from V and 6 bases from J, the junction contained 12 bases not matched to a gene. The CDR3 length is 16 residues. The CDR3 region is CASSLEVAGGPGEQYF. In DNA, the CDR3 is TGTGCCAGCAGTTTGGAAGTAGCGGGAGGGCCGGGCGAGCAGTACTTC.

The CDR3 reads CASSLYGPSQLSYEQYF. The CDR3 DNA is TGTGCCAGCAGCTTATATGGTCCAAGCCAACTATCCTACGAGCAGTACTTC. The chain links TRBV11-2 to TRBJ2-7; unclear D gene. The length of the CDR3 is 17 residues. Germline CDR1 reads SGHAT; CDR2 reads FQNNGV. Trimming left V 2 bases short and J 1 base short, with 18 bases between.

The rearrangement uses TRBV9 and TRBJ2-1; D possibly corresponds to TRBD1 (5 bases). Germline V gene sequence: CDR1 SGDLS, CDR2 YYNGEE. This CDR3 has 16 residues. V was clipped by 4 bases and J by 4 bases, with 18 bases between them. The CDR3 region has the DNA TGTGCCAGCAGCCCCCGTCCCGACAGAGATTACAATGAGCAGTTCTTC. This gives the protein CASSPRPDRDYNEQFF. The full variable domain, its missing parts supplied by reference TRBV9 and TRBJ2-1, is DSGVTQTPKHLITATGQRVTLRCSPRSGDLSVYWYQQSLDQGLQFLIQYYNGEERAKGNILERFSAQQFPDLHSELNLSSLELGDSALYFCASSPRPDRDYNEQFFGPGTRLTVL.

The CDR3 here is CASSPSSGGAPDTQYF. CDR3 in DNA: TGTGCCAGCAGTCCATCTAGCGGGGGGGCCCCAGATACGCAGTATTTT. This rearrangement joins TRBV2 to TRBJ2-3, with 12 bases matching TRBD2. V trimming: 5 bases; J trimming: 4 bases; junction bases outside the gene matches: 7. Per the germline V gene, CDR1 is SNHLY and CDR2 is FYNNEI. CDR3 size: 16 residues.

The chain is built from TRBV28 and TRBJ2-7, with 9 bases matching TRBD2. Germline loops: CDR1 MDHEN, CDR2 SYDVKM. V shed 2 bases and J 2 bases; nucleotides not matched to a gene: 7. The CDR3 totals 16 residues. The CDR3 protein is CASSLASGIPTYEQYF. The CDR3 DNA follows: TGTGCCAGCAGTTTAGCTAGCGGGATCCCCACCTACGAGCAGTACTTC.

The rearrangement links TRBV11-2 to TRBJ2-5, with D possibly matching TRBD2 (5 bases). This CDR3 region has 14 residues. The germline gives CDR1 SGHAT, CDR2 FQNNGV. The germline V and J ends were trimmed by 5 bases and 5 bases, with 15 bases remaining between them. The CDR3 reads CASSAGVSLETQYF. The CDR3 coding sequence is TGTGCCAGCAGCGCCGGGGTCTCGCTGGAGACCCAGTACTTC. The variable domain in full, completed from reference TRBV11-2 and TRBJ2-5, reads EAGVAQSPRYKIIEKRQSVAFWCNPISGHATLYWYQQILGQGPKLLIQFQNNGVVDDSQLPKDRFSAERLKGVDSTLKIQPAKLEDSAVYLCASSAGVSLETQYFGPGTRLLVL.

The V call is TRBV5-1, the J call TRBJ1-2; D unresolved. The CDR3 has 15 amino acids. From germline, CDR1 is SGHRS and CDR2 YFSETQ. Trimming cost V 4 bases and J 0 bases, with 13 bases left between them. CDR3 DNA: TGCGCCAGCAGCCGATATGAGGCCGCTAACTATGGCTACACCTTC. Translated, it gives CASSRYEAANYGYTF.

The rearrangement links TRBV6-1 to TRBJ2-7; D perhaps matches TRBD2 (6 bases). Germline CDR1 is MNHNS and CDR2 is SASEGT. The CDR3 length is 15 residues. V was trimmed by 2 bases and J by 5 bases, leaving 16 bases between them. The CDR3 DNA follows: TGTGCCAGCAGTGAATACGGGAGAAAGGGCGACGAGCAGTACTTC. This codes for CASSEYGRKGDEQYF.

This rearrangement joins TRBV19 to TRBJ2-2; TRBD1 aligns across 7 bases. CDR3 length: 15 residues. CDR1 and CDR2 from the germline V gene are LNHDA and SQIVND (reference sequence). Trimming took 7 bases from V and 2 from J; bases not matched to a gene: 7. CDR3 DNA: TGTGCCAGTACTAGACAGGGTCAAAACACCGGGGAGCTGTTTTTT. Its translation: CASTRQGQNTGELFF.

The chain recombines TRBV25-1 with TRBJ2-3; the D is unclear. V lost 7 bases and J lost 1, with 6 bases in between. CDR3 length: 12 amino acids. CDR1 is MGHDK, CDR2 SYGVNS, per germline. The CDR3 here is CASNAGTDTQYF. DNA for the CDR3: TGTGCCAGCAATGCAGGCACAGATACGCAGTATTTT.

A single count supports this clone. This chain uses TRBV5-1 with TRBJ2-5; 14 bases fit TRBD2. The germline V gene has CDR1 SGHRS and CDR2 YFSETQ. The CDR3 is made up of 15 amino acids. J gave up 5 bases and V 4 bases, and 4 bases lay outside the gene matches. Here the CDR3 reads CASSLRTSGGETQYF. CDR3 sequence (DNA): TGCGCCAGCAGCCTCCGGACTAGCGGGGGGGAGACCCAGTACTTC.

V gene TRBV5-8 combines with J gene TRBJ1-2; TRBD1 agrees at 8 bases. Germline V gene lookup returns CDR1 SGHTS and CDR2 YDEGEE. The CDR3 totals 15 residues. Trimming removed 2 bases from V and 6 bases from J; junction bases left unmatched: 9. CDR3: CASSLLRTGRHGYTF. The CDR3 DNA reads as TGTGCCAGCAGCTTACTCCGGACAGGGAGGCATGGCTACACCTTC.

The J gene is TRBJ2-1, the V gene TRBV6-6; tentative D call: TRBD1 (5 bases). The CDR3 runs 15 residues. V was pared by 2 bases and J by 3 bases, with 11 bases between. The germline V gene encodes CDR1 MNHNY and CDR2 SVGAGI (reference sequence). The DNA of the CDR3 is TGTGCCAGCAGTTACGGACCCCAGGGCTACAATGAGCAGTTCTTC. Protein: CASSYGPQGYNEQFF.

The V gene is TRBV27, the J gene TRBJ2-5; TRBD2 aligns across 9 bases. Germline values: CDR1 MNHEY, CDR2 SMNVEV (reference sequence). The CDR3 consists of 15 residues. The V gene end was trimmed by 7 bases and the J gene end by 2 bases; junction bases not matched to a gene: 8. DNA of the CDR3: TGTGCCAGCAATAACCGGGCGGGGGGGCAAGAGACCCAGTACTTC. It translates to CASNNRAGGQETQYF.

The chain has TRBV27 and TRBJ1-3; unclear D gene. In germline, CDR1 is MNHEY, CDR2 SMNVEV (reference sequence). The CDR3 contains 14 residues. V was pared by 5 bases and J by 4 bases, with 12 bases between. CDR3 amino acids: CASSRLPVGNTIYF. The CDR3, as DNA: TGTGCCAGCAGTCGCCTCCCGGTCGGAAACACCATATATTTT.

CDR3 DNA sequence: TGTGCCAGCTCACCACTACCCTTAGCGGGGGGATTCGGAGATACGCAGTATTTT. Translated: CASSPLPLAGGFGDTQYF. The gene calls are TRBV18 and TRBJ2-3; 10 bases match TRBD2. The V gene's germline CDR1 is KGHSH and CDR2 LQKENI. The junction had 12 bases not matched to a gene; V was cut back by 1 base and J by 5 bases. This CDR3 is 18 amino acids long.

On this clone itself: At one end the junction does not follow the germline gene, possibly because of a read error. V and J are TRBV10-3 and TRBJ2-7; D perhaps matches TRBD2 (5 bases). Germline V lookup: CDR1 ENHRY, CDR2 SYGVKD. The CDR3 length is 12 residues. The CDR3 sequence is CAISETEAELYF. CDR3 DNA sequence: TGTGCCATCAGTGAGACGGAGGCGGAGCTGTACTTC.

The chain is built from TRBV7-2 and TRBJ1-1, with D uncertain. V was trimmed by 5 bases and J by 5 bases, leaving 12 bases between them. Germline V lookup: CDR1 SGHTA, CDR2 FQGNSA. The CDR3 length is 13 residues. The CDR3 spells CASSPEAGTEAFF. The CDR3 nucleotides read TGTGCCAGCAGCCCCGAAGCGGGTACTGAAGCTTTCTTT.

This clone came up once. V usage is TRBV6-1 and J usage is TRBJ2-1; 7 nucleotides align to TRBD2. Trimming at V came to 3 bases and at J to 9 bases, leaving 5 bases not matched to a gene. Germline CDR1 and CDR2: MNHNS and SASEGT. CDR3 length: 13 amino acids. The DNA of the CDR3 is TGTGCCAGCAGTGACCGGGAGGCGGGTGAGCAGTTCTTC. It translates to CASSDREAGEQFF.

The chain uses TRBV28 and TRBJ2-2; D remains unclear. Germline V gene sequence: CDR1 MDHEN, CDR2 SYDVKM. This CDR3 comprises 14 residues. V was shortened by 3 bases and J by 4 bases, with 9 bases between the two germline ends. The CDR3: CASSFVAPTGELFF. CDR3 nucleotides: TGTGCCAGCAGTTTTGTGGCCCCCACCGGGGAGCTGTTTTTT.

The chain is built from TRBV28 and TRBJ1-2; TRBD1 is a possible D gene (5 bases). The CDR3 has 15 residues. Per the germline V gene, CDR1 is MDHEN and CDR2 is SYDVKM. With 1 base removed from V and 4 bases from J, the gap between germline ends came to 13 bases. DNA of the CDR3: TGTGCCAGCAGTTTATACCGGGCGGACATCTATGGCTACACCTTC. Residues: CASSLYRADIYGYTF.